The 19 T cell receptor beta chains in this list originate from one sample, sequenced in a study of radiotherapy plus CTLA-4 blockade in lung cancer. The repertoire was sequenced with immunoSEQ multiplex PCR; TCRdb's copy has only in-frame clones and lacks some. The sample consists of some 70,000 clones, under 85% of them appearing once. The specimen comprised peripheral blood, sampled from a patient treated with radiotherapy plus ipilimumab. The receptors were gathered from a human donor with non-small cell lung cancer who had a partial response to radiotherapy plus ipilimumab.

The V and J genes are TRBV23-1 and TRBJ2-3, with TRBD1 identical over 12 bases. TRBV23-1 is annotated as an ORF whose role is uncertain. Germline trimming cut 3 bases from V and 4 bases from J; bases unmatched to any gene: 11. This CDR3 is 18 amino acids long. CDR3 amino acids: CASSHMGQGARVADTQYF. The CDR3 DNA reads as TGCGCCAGCAGTCATATGGGACAGGGGGCGAGAGTCGCAGATACGCAGTATTTT.

The CDR3 DNA reads TGTGCCAGCAGCGACTCCGGGGGAGGGCGCACCGGGGAGCTGTTTTTT. Protein sequence: CASSDSGGGRTGELFF. The chain is built from TRBV28 and TRBJ2-2, with 7 bases fitting TRBD2. The CDR3 runs to 16 residues. The V gene's germline CDR1 is MDHEN and CDR2 SYDVKM. V lost 6 bases, J lost 4 bases, and 11 bases stayed unmatched.

CDR3 coding DNA: TGTGCCAGCAGTGGTAAGGGGACAGTAAATTCACCCCTCCACTTT. Translation: CASSGKGTVNSPLHF. The rearrangement links TRBV2 to TRBJ1-6; 7 bases are shared with TRBD1. V trimming: 4 bases; J trimming: 7 bases; junction bases outside the gene matches: 7. CDR1 and CDR2 (germline): SNHLY, FYNNEI. The CDR3 consists of 15 residues.

This clone was observed a few times. This chain uses TRBV5-1 with TRBJ2-3, with D maybe TRBD2 (5 bases). Trimming took 6 bases from V and 1 from J, leaving 9 bases between them. The CDR3 totals 13 residues. In germline, CDR1 is SGHRS, CDR2 YFSETQ. Here the CDR3 reads CASTEGGTDTQYF. CDR3 bases: TGCGCCAGCACAGAGGGAGGCACAGATACGCAGTATTTT.

This sequence joins TRBV7-2 and TRBJ1-5; no firm D call. Germline loops: CDR1 SGHTA, CDR2 FQGNSA. Trimming pared 5 bases from V and 4 bases from J, leaving 12 bases between. CDR3 length: 14 residues. CDR3 sequence (DNA): TGTGCCAGCAGCCCCGTTGAGAGAAATCAGCCCCAGCATTTT. The encoded protein is CASSPVERNQPQHF.

The CDR3 protein is CASSNLFSYEQYF. The CDR3 DNA sequence: TGTGCCAGCAGCAACCTTTTTTCCTACGAGCAGTACTTC. The chain is built from TRBV5-6 and TRBJ2-5, with D unresolved. TRBJ2-7 explains the end of the DNA better; the J call may be wrong. CDR1 SGHDT and CDR2 YYEEEE come from the germline V gene. The CDR3 is 13 amino acids.

This clone occurred once. V is TRBV7-8 and J is TRBJ1-2; TRBD1 matches 7 bases. Germline V CDR1 and CDR2: SGHVS, FQNEAQ. Germline trimming cut 3 bases from V and 0 bases from J; bases unmatched to any gene: 4. The CDR3 length is 15 residues. CDR3 residues: CASSFSGTANYGYTF. Written as DNA, the CDR3 is TGTGCCAGCAGCTTCTCCGGGACAGCTAACTATGGCTACACCTTC. Complete variable domain (other parts from reference TRBV7-8 and TRBJ1-2): GAGVSQSPRYKVAKRGQDVALRCDPISGHVSLFWYQQALGQGPEFLTYFQNEAQLDKSGLPSDRFFAERPEGSVSTLKIQRTQQEDSAVYLCASSFSGTANYGYTFGSGTRLTVV.

This clone qualifies as medium-sized. The CDR3: CASSFLGPGNEQFF. The CDR3 DNA is TGTGCCAGCAGTTTCCTAGGGCCGGGGAATGAGCAGTTCTTC. V gene TRBV27 combines with J gene TRBJ2-1; D is perhaps TRBD2 (5 bases). This CDR3 spans 14 amino acids. V was shortened by 3 bases and J by 7 bases, with 13 bases between the two germline ends. The germline V gene has CDR1 MNHEY and CDR2 SMNVEV (reference sequence).

This clone has more than one count but fewer than ten. The rearrangement joins TRBV10-3 to TRBJ2-4, with no clear D. Germline V gene sequence: CDR1 ENHRY, CDR2 SYGVKD. This CDR3 contains 12 residues. With 4 bases removed from V and 7 bases from J, the gap between germline ends came to 8 bases. DNA of the CDR3: TGTGCCATCAGTGGACAAGACAACATTCAGTACTTC. It encodes CAISGQDNIQYF.

The rearrangement uses TRBV5-4 and TRBJ2-7; 9 bases align to TRBD2. This CDR3 spans 16 amino acids. Germline CDR1 reads SGHNT; CDR2 reads YYREEE (reference sequence). Losses at the gene ends were 4 bases for V and 6 bases for J; bases not matched to a gene: 14. This CDR3 is CASSRAGLADGGEQYF. DNA of the CDR3: TGTGCCAGCAGCAGGGCGGGACTAGCTGATGGTGGCGAGCAGTACTTC. Filled out from reference TRBV5-4 and TRBJ2-7, the complete variable domain reads ETGVTQSPTHLIKTRGQQVTLRCSSQSGHNTVSWYQQALGQGPQFIFQYYREEENGRGNFPPRFSGLQFPNYSSELNVNALELDDSALYLCASSRAGLADGGEQYFGPGTRLTVT.

The V call is TRBV6-1, the J call TRBJ1-1; D may be TRBD1 (5 bases). Germline-derived CDR1 and CDR2 are MNHNS and SASEGT. With 6 bases removed from V and 10 bases from J, the gap between germline ends came to 12 bases. The CDR3 totals 11 residues. The CDR3 sequence is CASRQETRAFF. The CDR3 DNA reads as TGTGCCAGCAGACAGGAGACGCGAGCTTTCTTT.

The chain combines TRBV10-2 with TRBJ1-1; 8 bases map to TRBD1. Germline loops: CDR1 WSHSY, CDR2 SAAADI. The CDR3 length is 13 residues. With V trimmed by 6 bases and J by 2 bases, 2 bases remained unmatched. CDR3 amino acids: CASSGQGNTEAFF. Here the CDR3 DNA reads TGCGCCAGCAGCGGACAGGGAAACACTGAAGCTTTCTTT.

Written as DNA, the CDR3 is TGTGCCTACGCCCGGGACAGCTCTGGAAACACCATATATTTT. It yields the protein CAYARDSSGNTIYF. V and J are TRBV30 and TRBJ1-3; 7 bases match TRBD1. The CDR3 runs to 14 residues. Germline CDR1 GTSNPN, CDR2 SVGIG (reference sequence). The V segment lost 7 bases and the J segment 0 bases; nucleotides outside the gene matches: 6.

V is TRBV30 and J is TRBJ1-1; TRBD1 matches at 11 bases. The CDR3 is 14 residues long. Germline V gene sequence: CDR1 GTSNPN, CDR2 SVGIG (reference sequence). V lost 4 bases to trimming and J lost 5 bases; unmatched junction nucleotides: 6. This chain's CDR3 is CAWTQGTGGTEAFF. The CDR3 DNA sequence: TGTGCCTGGACCCAAGGGACAGGGGGAACTGAAGCTTTCTTT.

The J gene is TRBJ1-5, the V gene TRBV19, with TRBD1 identical over 8 bases. The junction had 0 bases not matched to a gene; V was cut back by 3 bases and J by 5 bases. The CDR3 covers 13 residues. Germline-derived CDR1 and CDR2 are LNHDA and SQIVND (reference sequence). The CDR3 DNA follows: TGTGCCAGTAGTATGGGACAGGATCAGCCCCAGCATTTT. Translating it yields CASSMGQDQPQHF.

The chain employs TRBV11-2 and TRBJ2-7; no clear D. Trimming cost V 1 base and J 5 bases, with 6 bases left between them. Looked up from germline, CDR1 is SGHAT and CDR2 is FQNNGV. The CDR3 is 12 residues long. CDR3 region: CASSLARNEQYF. The CDR3 DNA follows: TGTGCCAGCAGCTTAGCGCGGAACGAGCAGTACTTC.

For the CDR3, the DNA is TGTGCCAGCAGCACTGGGGGGATGAACACTGAAGCTTTCTTT. Translation: CASSTGGMNTEAFF. This rearrangement joins TRBV21-1 to TRBJ1-1. TRBV21-1 is classified as a pseudogene. The CDR3 has 14 amino acids.

This clone appeared a single time. The gene calls are TRBV7-2 and TRBJ1-1; D is undetermined. There are 13 residues in the CDR3. The V end was cut by 3 bases, the J end by 4 bases, with 9 bases between. Germline V gives CDR1 SGHTA, CDR2 FQGNSA. The CDR3 region has the DNA TGTGCCAGCAGCTTTGGGCAGTTCACTGAAGCTTTCTTT. It codes for CASSFGQFTEAFF.

V gene TRBV6-1 combines with J gene TRBJ1-1, with 7 positions matching TRBD1. The CDR3 length is 14 residues. The germline V gene encodes CDR1 MNHNS and CDR2 SASEGT. V was clipped by 5 bases and J by 4 bases; unmatched bases: 7. In DNA form, the CDR3 reads TGTGCCAGCAGTCCCGGGACAGAGGGCACTGAAGCTTTCTTT. Translated, it gives CASSPGTEGTEAFF.